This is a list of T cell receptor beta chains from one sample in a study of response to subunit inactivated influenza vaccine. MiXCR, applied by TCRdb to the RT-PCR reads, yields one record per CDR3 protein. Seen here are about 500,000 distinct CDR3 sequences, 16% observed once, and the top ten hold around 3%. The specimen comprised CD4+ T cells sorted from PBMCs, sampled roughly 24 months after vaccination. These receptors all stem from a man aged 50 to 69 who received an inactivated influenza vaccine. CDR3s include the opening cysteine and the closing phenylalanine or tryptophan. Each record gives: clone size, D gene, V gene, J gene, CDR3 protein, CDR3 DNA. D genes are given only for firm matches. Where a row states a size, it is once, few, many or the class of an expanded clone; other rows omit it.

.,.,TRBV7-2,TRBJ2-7,CASSLELGKYEQYF,TGTGCCAGCAGCTTAGAATTGGGAAAGTACGAGCAGTACTTC
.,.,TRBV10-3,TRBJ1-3,CAISEPRGERNSGNTIYF,TGTGCCATCAGTGAGCCCCGCGGGGAAAGGAACTCTGGAAACACCATATATTTT
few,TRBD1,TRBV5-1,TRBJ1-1,CASSGTARTEAFF,TGCGCCAGCAGCGGGACAGCGCGGACTGAAGCTTTCTTT
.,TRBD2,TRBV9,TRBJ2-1,CASSVDGTRRINEQFF,TGTGCCAGCAGCGTAGACGGGACTAGGAGGATCAATGAGCAGTTCTTC
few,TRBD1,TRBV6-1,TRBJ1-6,CASSETGFNSPLHF,TGTGCCAGCAGTGAGACAGGGTTCAATTCACCCCTCCACTTT
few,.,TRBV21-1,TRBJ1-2,CASSKVEGANYGYTF,TGTGCCAGCAGCAAAGTGGAGGGAGCTAACTATGGCTACACCTTC
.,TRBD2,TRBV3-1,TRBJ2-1,CASSQDYSGRAEGGQFF,TGTGCCAGCAGCCAAGATTACAGCGGGAGGGCCGAGGGTGGGCAGTTCTTC
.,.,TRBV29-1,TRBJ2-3,CSVEGGFRTDTQYF,TGCAGCGTTGAGGGCGGTTTTCGCACAGATACGCAGTATTTT
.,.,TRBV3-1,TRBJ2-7,CASSQRLSSEQYF,TGTGCCAGCAGCCAAAGGCTTTCCTCTGAGCAGTACTTC
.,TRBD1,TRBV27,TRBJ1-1,CASSLERDRYNTEAFF,TGTGCCAGCAGTCTCGAGAGGGACAGGTACAACACTGAAGCTTTCTTT
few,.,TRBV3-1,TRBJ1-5,CASSQSGRQPQHF,TGTGCCAGCAGCCAATCGGGCCGTCAGCCCCAGCATTTT
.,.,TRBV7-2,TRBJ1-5,CASSLSYNQPQHF,TGTGCCAGCAGCCTTTCGTACAATCAGCCCCAGCATTTT
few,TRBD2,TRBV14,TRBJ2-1,CASSQASGGIYNEQFF,TGTGCCAGCAGCCAAGCTAGCGGGGGCATCTACAATGAGCAGTTCTTC
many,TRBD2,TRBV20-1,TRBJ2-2,CSAGGVNTGELFF,TGCAGTGCTGGGGGGGTGAACACCGGGGAGCTGTTTTTT
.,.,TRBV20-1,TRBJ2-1,CSARGQRREQFF,TGCAGTGCTCGGGGCCAGCGTAGAGAGCAGTTCTTC
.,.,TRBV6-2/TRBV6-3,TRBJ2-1,CASRIRQGGEQFF,TGTGCCAGCAGGATCCGACAGGGAGGTGAGCAGTTCTTC
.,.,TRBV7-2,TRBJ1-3,CASSLLRSGSGNTIYF,TGTGCCAGCAGCTTGCTCAGAAGCGGGTCTGGAAACACCATATATTTT
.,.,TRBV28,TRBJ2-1,CASRGGGSYNEQFF,TGTGCCAGCAGAGGAGGGGGCTCCTACAATGAGCAGTTCTTC
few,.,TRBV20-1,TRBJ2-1,CSAREGGENEQFF,TGCAGTGCTAGAGAGGGCGGAGAAAATGAGCAGTTCTTC
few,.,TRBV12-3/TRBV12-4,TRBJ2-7,CASSFMRDYEQYF,TGTGCCAGCAGTTTCATGAGGGACTACGAGCAGTACTTC
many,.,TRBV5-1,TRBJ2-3,CASSLEGLSSTDTQYF,TGCGCCAGCAGCTTGGAAGGGCTGTCTAGCACAGATACGCAGTATTTT
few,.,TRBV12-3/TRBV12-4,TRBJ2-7,CASSLAFGGGHEQYF,TGTGCCAGCAGCCTCGCGTTTGGAGGGGGCCACGAGCAGTACTTC
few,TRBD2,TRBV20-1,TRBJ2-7,CSARTSGLTSSYEQYF,TGCAGCGCTAGGACTAGCGGGCTTACCAGCTCCTACGAGCAGTACTTC
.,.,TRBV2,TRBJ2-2,CASRGSPNTGELFF,TGTGCCAGCAGGGGCAGCCCTAACACCGGGGAGCTGTTTTTT
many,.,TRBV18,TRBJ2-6,CASSPQGSGANVLTF,TGTGCCAGCTCACCGCAGGGGTCTGGGGCCAACGTCCTGACTTTC
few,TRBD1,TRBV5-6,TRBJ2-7,CASSRPGTASSYEQYF,TGTGCCAGCAGTCGTCCCGGGACAGCAAGCTCCTACGAGCAGTACTTC
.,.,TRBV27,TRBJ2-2,CASSSAGIPAGGELFF,TGTGCCAGCAGTTCCGCCGGGATCCCAGCGGGCGGGGAGCTGTTTTTT
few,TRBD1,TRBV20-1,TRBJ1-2,CSARPLTGVVAGYTF,TGCAGTGCTAGACCGTTGACAGGGGTGGTTGCTGGCTACACCTTC
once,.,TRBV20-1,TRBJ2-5,CSARDLRQKETQYF,TGCAGTGCTAGAGATCTAAGACAGAAAGAGACCCAGTACTTC
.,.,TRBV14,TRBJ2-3,CASSQDPGSAQYF,TGTGCCAGCAGCCAAGATCCGGGATCGGCGCAGTATTTT
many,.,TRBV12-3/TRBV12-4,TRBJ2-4,CASSSNVDIQYF,TGTGCCAGCAGTTCCAACGTGGACATTCAGTACTTC
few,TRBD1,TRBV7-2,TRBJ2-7,CASSVRDRGRAYEQYF,TGTGCCAGCAGCGTGAGAGACAGGGGGCGCGCCTACGAGCAGTACTTC
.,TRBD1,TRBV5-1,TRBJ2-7,CASSKTGNEQYF,TGCGCCAGCAGCAAGACAGGGAACGAGCAGTACTTC
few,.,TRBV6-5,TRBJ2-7,CASSYSGGGGTYEQYF,TGTGCCAGCAGTTACTCGGGGGGGGGCGGCACCTACGAGCAGTACTTC
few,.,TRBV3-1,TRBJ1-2,CASSRLNYGYTF,TGTGCCAGCAGCCGACTTAACTATGGCTACACCTTC
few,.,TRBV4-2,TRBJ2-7,CASSQDHNLREQYF,TGTGCCAGCAGCCAAGATCATAATCTCCGCGAGCAGTACTTC
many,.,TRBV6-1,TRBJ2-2,CASSQRSTGELFF,TGTGCCAGCAGCCAAAGAAGTACCGGGGAGCTGTTTTTT
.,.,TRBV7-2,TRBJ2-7,CASSPWRLNEQYF,TGTGCCAGCAGCCCATGGCGCCTTAACGAGCAGTACTTC
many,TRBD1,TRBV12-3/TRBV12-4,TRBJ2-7,CASSYSDRGRSF,TGTGCCAGCAGTTACTCGGACAGGGGAAGGTCCTTC
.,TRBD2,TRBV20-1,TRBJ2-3,CSAAGLANPDTQYF,TGCAGTGCTGCAGGACTAGCGAACCCCGATACGCAGTATTTT
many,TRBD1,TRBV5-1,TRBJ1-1,CASSWDSRGEAFF,TGCGCCAGCAGCTGGGACAGTAGGGGTGAAGCTTTCTTT
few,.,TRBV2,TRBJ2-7,CASSSTASYEQYF,TGTGCCAGCAGCTCGACAGCCTCCTACGAGCAGTACTTC
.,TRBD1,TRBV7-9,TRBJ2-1,CASSTRQGLIYNEQFF,TGTGCCAGCAGCACTCGACAGGGGTTGATTTACAATGAGCAGTTCTTC
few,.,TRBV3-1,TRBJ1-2,CASSQGGIGGHYGYTF,TGTGCCAGCAGCCAAGGGGGGATCGGGGGGCACTATGGCTACACCTTC
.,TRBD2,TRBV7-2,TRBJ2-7,CASALGLADEQYF,TGTGCCAGCGCTTTAGGACTAGCGGACGAGCAGTACTTC
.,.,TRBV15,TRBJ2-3,CATRSGTDTQYF,TGTGCCACCCGAAGCGGCACAGATACGCAGTATTTT
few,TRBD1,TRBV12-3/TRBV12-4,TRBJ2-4,CASSLATTGGLAKNIQYF,TGTGCCAGCAGTTTAGCGACAACAGGGGGCCTAGCCAAAAACATTCAGTACTTC
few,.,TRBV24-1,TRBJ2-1,CAVGEFYNEQFF,TGTGCCGTAGGCGAGTTCTACAATGAGCAGTTCTTC
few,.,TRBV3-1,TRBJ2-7,CASSPGAAEQYF,TGTGCCAGCAGCCCCGGGGCTGCCGAGCAGTACTTC
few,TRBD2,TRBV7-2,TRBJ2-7,CASTNGLAGGYEQYF,TGTGCCAGCACCAATGGGCTAGCGGGAGGTTACGAGCAGTACTTC
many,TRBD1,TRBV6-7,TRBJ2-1,CASSRDRGFGSNEQFF,TGTGCCAGCAGTCGGGACAGGGGATTTGGGTCGAATGAGCAGTTCTTC
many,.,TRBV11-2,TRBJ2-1,CASSYQYNEQFF,TGTGCCAGCAGCTACCAATACAATGAGCAGTTCTTC
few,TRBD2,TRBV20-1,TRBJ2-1,CSAWTSGVRREQFF,TGCAGTGCCTGGACTAGCGGGGTGCGGCGTGAGCAGTTCTTC